Below are 21 T cell receptor beta chains sequenced from a single sample in a study of breast tumors, draining lymph nodes, adjacent tissues. TCRdb reanalysed the multiplex PCR reads using MiXCR and keeps one entry per CDR3 protein. The repertoire has about 7,600 distinct CDR3 sequences, over 60% of them found once; the top ten carry less than 55%. The source material was tumor-adjacent breast tissue. All receptors come from a female donor with breast cancer. Some clones in this sample may be carry-over from other donors' samples.

The chain is built from TRBV5-8 and TRBJ2-1; D perhaps matches TRBD2 (5 bases). CDR3 length: 14 residues. The germline V gene encodes CDR1 SGHTS and CDR2 YDEGEE. V was clipped by 3 bases and J by 4 bases, with 11 bases between them. The CDR3 nucleotides are TGTGCCAGCAGCTCCGTCATAGCGTACAATGAGCAGTTCTTC. Its protein product is CASSSVIAYNEQFF.

J is TRBJ2-5 and V is TRBV20-1; D might be TRBD1 or TRBD2, each matching 7 bases. CDR1 and CDR2 (germline): DFQATT, SNEGSKA (reference sequence). V lost 7 bases and J 5 bases, leaving 23 bases between the germline ends. This CDR3 is built from 15 residues. For the CDR3, the DNA is TGCAGTGTTAGGGGCTCAAGACAGGGAGGGGAGACCCAGTACTTC. Its translation: CSVRGSRQGGETQYF.

J is TRBJ1-6 and V is TRBV4-1; D is perhaps TRBD1 (5 bases). This CDR3 region has 16 residues. The V and J ends lost 4 bases and 7 bases respectively, with 17 bases between them. Per germline, CDR1 MGHRA and CDR2 YSYEKL. The CDR3 reads CASSPRDQETNSPLHF. CDR3 sequence (DNA): TGCGCCAGCAGCCCTCGGGACCAGGAAACCAATTCACCCCTCCACTTT.

The chain carries TRBV30 and TRBJ2-3; 12 nucleotides line up with TRBD1. The CDR3 contains 13 residues. Germline loops: CDR1 GTSNPN, CDR2 SVGIG (reference sequence). The CDR3 is CAWGTGGGDTQYF. The CDR3 nucleotides read TGTGCTTGGGGGACAGGGGGCGGCGATACGCAGTATTTT.

V and J are TRBV5-1 and TRBJ2-3; D is perhaps TRBD1 (6 bases). Deletions cut 2 bases from V and 2 bases from J, with 9 bases between. The germline CDR1 and CDR2 sequences are SGHRS and YFSETQ. This CDR3 contains 14 residues. The CDR3 DNA sequence: TGCGCCAGCAGCTTAGGACAGTCCACAGATACGCAGTATTTT. It codes for CASSLGQSTDTQYF.

This clonotype appeared a single time. V is TRBV29-1 and J is TRBJ1-2; D might be TRBD1 (5 bases). Germline V gene data show CDR1 as SQVTM and CDR2 as ANQGSEA. The CDR3 loop spans 13 amino acids. The ends were cut back, 7 bases at V and 7 bases at J, with 19 bases in the middle. DNA for the CDR3: TGCAGCGGGGGGGACGACGGTTTAGCTGGCTACACCTTC. It specifies CSGGDDGLAGYTF.

The J gene is TRBJ2-3, the V gene TRBV15, with TRBD2 matching 9 bases. This CDR3 is 17 amino acids long. Germline V gene sequence: CDR1 LNHNV, CDR2 YYDKDF (reference sequence). V lost 2 bases to trimming and J lost 1 base; unmatched junction nucleotides: 7. CDR3 bases: TGTGCCACCAGCAGACGGTCGCGGGAGGGCCGCACAGATACGCAGTATTTT. It encodes CATSRRSREGRTDTQYF.

This clonotype was recorded at least ten times. The chain uses TRBV19 and TRBJ2-1; D is ambiguous. Germline V gene sequence: CDR1 LNHDA, CDR2 SQIVND (reference sequence). The CDR3 contains 16 residues. V dropped 1 base and J dropped 0 bases, with 10 bases sitting between them. The CDR3 loop is CASSIVGQSSYNEQFF. The CDR3 coding sequence is TGTGCCAGTAGTATAGTAGGGCAGAGCTCCTACAATGAGCAGTTCTTC.

V usage is TRBV18 and J usage is TRBJ2-7; D remains ambiguous. Trimming removed 1 base at V and 2 bases at J, with 12 bases between. This CDR3 is built from 15 residues. CDR1 is KGHSH, CDR2 LQKENI, per germline. The chain's CDR3 is CASSPQSVGTYEQYF. The CDR3 nucleotides are TGTGCCAGCTCACCACAGTCAGTGGGTACCTACGAGCAGTACTTC.

By sample fraction, this clonotype is medium-sized. J is TRBJ1-4 and V is TRBV5-1, with 7 positions matching TRBD1. CDR1 SGHRS and CDR2 YFSETQ come from the germline V gene. The CDR3 has 15 residues. The trim removed 4 bases at V and 4 bases at J, leaving 7 bases unmatched. In DNA, the CDR3 is TGCGCCAGCAGCCGCCGCAGGGGGGATAATGAAAAACTGTTTTTT. It encodes CASSRRRGDNEKLFF.

J is TRBJ2-3 and V is TRBV5-1; 10 nucleotides line up with TRBD2. Germline V lookup: CDR1 SGHRS, CDR2 YFSETQ. CDR3 size: 16 residues. Losses at the gene ends were 4 bases for V and 0 bases for J; bases not matched to a gene: 5. CDR3 in DNA: TGCGCCAGCAGCCTTGAGGGACTAGCGAGCACAGATACGCAGTATTTT. Translated: CASSLEGLASTDTQYF.

The genes are TRBV2 and TRBJ2-7; the match to TRBD1 covers 8 bases. The CDR3 totals 14 residues. The junction had 6 bases not matched to a gene; V was cut back by 6 bases and J by 2 bases. The germline CDR1 and CDR2 sequences are SNHLY and FYNNEI. CDR3 sequence (DNA): TGTGCCAGCAGCAAAGACAGGGGAACCTACGAGCAGTACTTC. Amino acids: CASSKDRGTYEQYF.

The count of this clonotype is one. This CDR3 is CASSLGGGANTQYF. CDR3 nucleotide sequence: TGTGCCAGCAGCTTAGGTGGGGGGGCGAATACGCAGTATTTT. The chain joins TRBV7-2 to TRBJ2-3, with D possibly TRBD2 on 7 matching bases. Germline V CDR1 and CDR2: SGHTA, FQGNSA. Trimming left V 1 base short and J 7 bases short, with 12 bases between. This CDR3 is 14 amino acids long.

This chain uses TRBV29-1 with TRBJ1-3, with no clear D. Trimming cost V 5 bases and J 15 bases, with 20 bases left between them. From germline, CDR1 is SQVTM and CDR2 ANQGSEA. This CDR3 is built from 12 residues. Here the CDR3 DNA reads TGCAGCGTTTCGTGGACTCAAACCGAGTCATATTTT. This sequence encodes CSVSWTQTESYF.

The rearrangement uses TRBV12-3 or TRBV12-4 and TRBJ2-3, with a tentative D call TRBD1 (6 bases). V dropped 3 bases and J dropped 4 bases, with 14 bases sitting between them. The CDR3 sequence is 15 residues long. CDR3 nucleotides: TGTGCCAGCAGTTTCAGGGACACTAAGGCAGATACGCAGTATTTT. It encodes CASSFRDTKADTQYF.

This chain links TRBV4-1 with TRBJ2-3, with 9 bases aligning to TRBD2. Trimming at V came to 3 bases and at J to 1 base, leaving 5 bases not matched to a gene. There are 16 residues in the CDR3. CDR1 is MGHRA, CDR2 YSYEKL, per germline. CDR3 in amino acids: CASSHPSGKRTDTQYF. The DNA of the CDR3 is TGCGCCAGCAGCCACCCTAGCGGGAAACGCACAGATACGCAGTATTTT.

This rearrangement joins TRBV25-1 to TRBJ1-1, with 7 positions matching TRBD1. Germline CDR1 MGHDK, CDR2 SYGVNS. J lost 4 bases, V lost 7 bases, and 9 bases had no gene match. The CDR3 covers 14 residues. CDR3 in amino acids: CASMGAGGATEAFF. The CDR3 DNA is TGTGCCAGCATGGGTGCAGGGGGGGCCACTGAAGCTTTCTTT.

V gene TRBV2 combines with J gene TRBJ1-2; perhaps TRBD1 as D (5 bases). This CDR3 contains 14 residues. The V and J ends lost 5 bases and 3 bases respectively, with 13 bases between them. The V gene's germline CDR1 is SNHLY and CDR2 FYNNEI. The CDR3 loop reads CASSLRGEDYGYTF. Here the CDR3 DNA reads TGTGCCAGCAGTTTAAGGGGCGAGGACTATGGCTACACCTTC.

The rearrangement joins TRBV12-5 to TRBJ2-1; a possible D gene is TRBD2 (5 bases). The CDR3 has 14 residues. Germline CDR1 reads LGHNT; CDR2 reads FRNRAP. In nucleotides, the CDR3 is TGTGCCAGCGTTCGGGTCGGGACCTACAATGAGCAGTTCTTC. This translates into CASVRVGTYNEQFF.

The V and J genes are TRBV6-1 and TRBJ2-3; 9 positions match TRBD2. V was clipped by 3 bases and J by 4 bases; unmatched bases: 5. The germline gives CDR1 MNHNS, CDR2 SASEGT. This CDR3 has 15 residues. DNA for the CDR3: TGTGCCAGCAGTGACTCAGGCGGGGGGGCAGATACGCAGTATTTT. Translated: CASSDSGGGADTQYF.

The chain combines TRBV7-9 with TRBJ2-7; perhaps TRBD1 as D (6 bases). Between the trimmed V and J ends, which lost 4 bases and 5 bases, there was a span of 12 bases. The length of the CDR3 is 13 residues. Germline V gives CDR1 SEHNR, CDR2 FQNEAQ (reference sequence). For the CDR3, the DNA is TGTGCCAGCAGCTGGGGCAGGGGCCACGAGCAGTACTTC. Its protein product is CASSWGRGHEQYF.